This T cell receptor (beta chain) was retrieved from a study of human T cells and chemical hapten exposure (dated by TCRdb to the early 2020s). Study-level background: For sensitization, 2% DPC in acetone was applied to a roughly 2 cm by roughly 2 cm area of upper inner arm skin. Libraries were pooled for sequencing, and per-sample TCR yields varied mainly because of small differences in library volumes within the pool. Blood samples were taken from patients before sensitization (week 0) and then at 2, 6 and about 24 weeks after DPC sensitization. Patients additionally received weekly therapeutic DPC doses to the scalp throughout the roughly 23-week study period. The study tracked peripheral blood TCR repertoire changes in vivo during primary and secondary sensitization to the hapten diphenylcyclopropenone (DPC) in alopecia patients. The mostly female patient cohort included alopecia areata with under or over 50% scalp involvement, alopecia totalis and alopecia universalis. Patch testing was performed on the upper back with Finn chambers containing 0.01% DPC, and the patch tests were scored after 6 days according to International Contact Dermatitis Research Group standards. About 28 alopecia patients gave blood for TCR sequencing at one to four time points (pre-sensitization, 2, 6 and 24 weeks).

The sample holds many counts of this clonotype. Its antigen is unknown. No base quality values were provided; no much bigger clone lies one nucleotide off. The method behind the library was RACE. The instrument was a NextSeq 500. During library preparation, unique molecular identifiers were attached to individual cDNA molecules so that TCRs could be counted in a quantitative, reproducible way. From each blood RNA sample, both TCR alpha and TCR beta chains were sequenced. Per the source publication's procedure: Samples had a median of roughly 98,000 TCRs, with a range from about 23,224 to 750,000. The Decombinator software suite was used to annotate the V, J and CDR3 of the TCR reads. Every sample was subsampled to the same number of TCRs (28,000) for the PS versus PT1 abundance plots. TCRs were defined as expanded if absent before sensitization and observed at least eight times at the 2-week time point. The public reads were reprocessed in TCRdb via fastp at Q25 and MiXCR, keeping in-frame beta chains. Entries are consolidated by CDR3 protein sequence, retaining the most common genes and DNA. In this record, the V and J calls reflect TCRdb's handling and not the investigators' own analysis. Recorded for this sample are 62,000 or so distinct CDR3 sequences; approximately 9.9% of them occurred a single time. Together, the top ten hold approximately 4.7% of the sample.

Read against the paper, the sample's time point label means: pre-sensitization, week 0. The treatment or condition label on this specimen signifies: therapeutic diphenylcyclopropenone sensitization with weekly scalp DPC. At every patch-test visit, the blood draw took place before the patch test was put on. Patients were considered eligible if aged 18 to 70, diagnosed with alopecia and deemed suitable for DPC therapy, and patients were excluded if pregnant. Total RNA was extracted from unfractionated whole blood that had been collected in Tempus Blood RNA tubes. Based on the germline V gene, the CDR1 and CDR2 sequences are SGHRS and YFSETQ. The CDR3 runs 15 amino acids, cysteine and phenylalanine included. CDR3 DNA is the only sequence kept; it has 45 bases, read in frame from the first base. V loses 4 bases of germline sequence and J loses 2 bases, and the interval between the two ends is 16 bases.

Summary of the overall study and its limitations: Compared with pre-sensitization or healthy control sets, expanded TCRs formed significantly more large CDR3 similarity clusters, which is consistent with antigen-driven responses. DPC sensitization did not change how many TCRs were above 1 in 1000 frequency, and no evidence was found of alterations in global repertoire structure. Alopecia, a presumed autoimmune disease, was present in all patients, so the immune response of the patients might differ from that of healthy individuals. After repeated subsampling, the strength of the expansion versus patch-test correlation and the threshold at which it became significant changed. A positive correlation was found between the number of PT1 expanded TCRs and patch test score, with significance reached at thresholds 8, 16 and 32 but not 4.

The TCR originated in a woman between 45 and 65 years old with alopecia areata. Some clones in this sample may be carry-over from other donors' samples. Material: whole blood, obtained in connection with sensitization to the hapten diphenylcyclopropenone (DPC). The sequence links TRBV5-1 to TRBJ2-7; TRBD1 could be the D gene, as 6 bases match. The encoded CDR3 is CASSLGTNSAYEQYF. The DNA is as follows: TGCGCCAGCAGCCTCGGGACAAATTCAGCCTACGAGCAGTACTTC.